Presented here are 24 T cell receptor beta chains from one specimen sequenced in a study of beta chain features in type 1 diabetes. Findings and caveats of the study: Type 1 diabetes patients had moderately but significantly shorter TCRB CDR3s in all four CD4+ subsets.

Their antigen targets remain unknown. cDNA synthesis used the whole RNA isolate, giving expressed TCRB sequences. Profiling relied on immunoSEQ multiplex PCR, and the TCRdb table lists in-frame clones only, not all of them. The sample contains under 300,000 clones, roughly 22% of which appear only once. The specimen was naive CD4+ T cells from blood. These receptors were obtained from a woman between 40 and 50 years old with type 1 diabetes.

V is TRBV19 and J is TRBJ2-5; D ambiguous. Germline V gives CDR1 LNHDA, CDR2 SQIVND (reference sequence). The CDR3 extends over 12 amino acids. V lost 5 bases and J 1 base, leaving 5 bases between the germline ends. The CDR3 sequence: CASSFLQETQYF. CDR3 coding DNA: TGTGCCAGTAGTTTTCTCCAAGAGACCCAGTACTTC.

The rearrangement joins TRBV9 to TRBJ2-7, with 9 positions matching TRBD2. J was trimmed by 0 bases and V by 3 bases; bases with no gene match: 4. The CDR3 consists of 15 residues. Germline V gene lookup returns CDR1 SGDLS and CDR2 YYNGEE. CDR3 amino acids: CASSAAGGSSYEQYF. DNA of the CDR3: TGTGCCAGCAGCGCCGCGGGGGGGTCCTCCTACGAGCAGTACTTC. The whole variable domain, remainder taken from reference TRBV9 and TRBJ2-7, is DSGVTQTPKHLITATGQRVTLRCSPRSGDLSVYWYQQSLDQGLQFLIQYYNGEERAKGNILERFSAQQFPDLHSELNLSSLELGDSALYFCASSAAGGSSYEQYFGPGTRLTVT.

The CDR3 loop is CASTPEGTENGYTF. In DNA form, the CDR3 reads TGTGCCAGTACCCCAGAAGGGACAGAAAATGGCTACACCTTC. The chain employs TRBV19 and TRBJ1-2; 7 bases are shared with TRBD1. This CDR3 comprises 14 residues. Germline V gene data show CDR1 as LNHDA and CDR2 as SQIVND (reference sequence). With V trimmed by 7 bases and J by 6 bases, 11 bases remained unmatched. Looking up the rest from reference TRBV19 and TRBJ1-2 gives the full variable domain: DGGITQSPKYLFRKEGQNVTLSCEQNLNHDAMYWYRQDPGQGLRLIYYSQIVNDFQKGDIAEGYSVSREKKESFPLTVTSAQKNPTAFYLCASTPEGTENGYTFGSGTRLTVV.

A few counts support this clone. The sample contains more than one DNA sequence encoding this CDR3. The chain has TRBV30 and TRBJ1-3, with a tentative D call TRBD1 (5 bases). Trimming stripped 3 bases from V and 4 bases from J, with 10 bases between. Germline CDR1 reads GTSNPN; CDR2 reads SVGIG (reference sequence). The CDR3 has 13 residues. CDR3 DNA sequence: TGTGCCTGGAGCCGGGACTCAGGAAACACCATATATTTT. Translated: CAWSRDSGNTIYF.

The V call is TRBV29-1, the J call TRBJ2-5; weak D call: TRBD2 (6 bases). Trimming stripped 8 bases from V and 5 bases from J, with 18 bases between. This CDR3 comprises 13 residues. CDR1 SQVTM and CDR2 ANQGSEA come from the germline V gene. The CDR3: CSLRRDTIETQYF. DNA of the CDR3: TGCAGCTTGAGGAGGGATACAATTGAGACCCAGTACTTC.

This chain uses TRBV11-2 with TRBJ1-1; perhaps TRBD1 as D (6 bases). Germline V gene lookup returns CDR1 SGHAT and CDR2 FQNNGV. This CDR3 is 13 amino acids long. V was clipped by 4 bases and J by 4 bases, with 10 bases between them. CDR3 in DNA: TGTGCCAGCAGCTCTAGAGGGGGCACTGAAGCTTTCTTT. It encodes CASSSRGGTEAFF.

The sample holds a few counts of this clone. Other DNA sequences in this sample translate to the same CDR3. This sequence joins TRBV7-3 and TRBJ2-5; no firm D call. CDR1 and CDR2 (germline): SGHTA, FQGTGA. This CDR3 spans 12 amino acids. Trimming cost V 1 base and J 4 bases, with 4 bases left between them. DNA for the CDR3: TGTGCCAGCAGCTTAAGCGGAGAGACCCAGTACTTC. Its protein is CASSLSGETQYF.

This sequence joins TRBV2 and TRBJ2-3; D possibly corresponds to TRBD1 (5 bases). CDR3 length: 14 residues. Germline-derived CDR1 and CDR2 are SNHLY and FYNNEI. V was trimmed by 7 bases and J by 3 bases, leaving 14 bases between them. This chain's CDR3 is CASKSQGGTDTQYF. Here the CDR3 DNA reads TGTGCCAGCAAAAGCCAGGGTGGGACAGATACGCAGTATTTT.

This clone was seen more than once but under ten times. The V gene is TRBV29-1, the J gene TRBJ1-1; no clear D gene. The CDR3 is made up of 13 amino acids. Germline CDR1 SQVTM, CDR2 ANQGSEA. Deletions cut 7 bases from V and 0 bases from J, with 12 bases between. The CDR3 DNA reads as TGCAGCGCCCGGGAGAGCATGAACACTGAAGCTTTCTTT. Translated: CSARESMNTEAFF.

Only a few counts were recorded for this clone. J is TRBJ2-7 and V is TRBV11-2; D gene unclear. The germline V gene encodes CDR1 SGHAT and CDR2 FQNNGV. The length of the CDR3 is 11 residues. V was pared by 5 bases and J by 4 bases, with 6 bases between. CDR3 DNA: TGTGCCAGCAGCCCTCAGTACGAGCAGTACTTC. Its protein is CASSPQYEQYF.

This clone was detected only a few times. The chain combines TRBV10-3 with TRBJ2-1; 10 bases are a match to TRBD2. J was trimmed by 6 bases and V by 4 bases; bases with no gene match: 18. The CDR3 runs to 19 residues. CDR1 and CDR2 (germline): ENHRY, SYGVKD. The CDR3 region is CAISAHRPPSGREVNEQFF. CDR3 sequence (DNA): TGTGCCATCAGTGCACATCGACCACCTAGCGGGAGAGAAGTCAATGAGCAGTTCTTC.

V is TRBV12-5 and J is TRBJ2-2; 9 positions agree with TRBD1. The V segment lost 2 bases and the J segment 6 bases; nucleotides outside the gene matches: 7. The CDR3 has 16 residues. CDR1 is LGHNT and CDR2 is FRNRAP in the germline V gene. In DNA, the CDR3 is TGTGCTAGTGGTTTGCTGACAGGGGGAGGGCCCGGGGAGCTGTTTTTT. It yields the protein CASGLLTGGGPGELFF.

The chain has TRBV5-1 and TRBJ1-1, with 9 bases fitting TRBD1. Losses at the gene ends were 4 bases for V and 2 bases for J; bases not matched to a gene: 9. There are 16 residues in the CDR3. Per the germline V gene, CDR1 is SGHRS and CDR2 is YFSETQ. DNA for the CDR3: TGCGCCAGCAGCCCCGGGACAGGGTGGGCCAACACTGAAGCTTTCTTT. As protein: CASSPGTGWANTEAFF.

V is TRBV29-1 and J is TRBJ1-2; D not resolved. This CDR3 is 13 amino acids long. The germline gives CDR1 SQVTM, CDR2 ANQGSEA. V was clipped by 5 bases and J by 4 bases, with 14 bases between them. CDR3 sequence (DNA): TGCAGCGTTTTGTTCGGAACGGGCTATGGCTACACCTTC. It is translated as CSVLFGTGYGYTF.

This clone was counted a few times. CDR3 coding DNA: TGTGCCAGCAGCCGATCTGGAGTCGGAGAGACCCAGTACTTC. Translated: CASSRSGVGETQYF. The chain recombines TRBV7-2 with TRBJ2-5; no definite D call. Trimming pared 5 bases from V and 4 bases from J, leaving 14 bases between. Germline values: CDR1 SGHTA, CDR2 FQGNSA. The CDR3 extends over 14 amino acids.

This clone has just a few counts. At the DNA level, this CDR3 is encoded by other sequences in the same sample as well. V gene TRBV29-1 combines with J gene TRBJ1-1, with D tentatively TRBD1 (6 bases). Germline CDR1 and CDR2: SQVTM and ANQGSEA. Trimming cost V 6 bases and J 0 bases, with 11 bases left between them. The CDR3 has 13 amino acids. DNA for the CDR3: TGCAGCGTGAGGACAGACATGAACACTGAAGCTTTCTTT. It yields the protein CSVRTDMNTEAFF.

The chain recombines TRBV29-1 with TRBJ1-4; D is ambiguous. Trimming stripped 4 bases from V and 8 bases from J, with 8 bases between. This CDR3 spans 11 amino acids. Germline V gene sequence: CDR1 SQVTM, CDR2 ANQGSEA. The CDR3 protein is CSVATREKLFF. The CDR3 nucleotides read TGCAGCGTTGCAACCCGGGAAAAACTGTTTTTT.

The genes are TRBV9 and TRBJ2-6; no firm D call. The V end was cut by 4 bases, the J end by 3 bases, with 11 bases between. Germline V gene lookup returns CDR1 SGDLS and CDR2 YYNGEE. The CDR3 totals 15 residues. CDR3 sequence (DNA): TGTGCCAGCAGCCCCCGACGAGGTGGGGCCAACGTCCTGACTTTC. Translated, it gives CASSPRRGGANVLTF.

V and J are TRBV2 and TRBJ1-5, with D unclear. Germline V CDR1 and CDR2: SNHLY, FYNNEI. The CDR3 extends over 13 amino acids. V was clipped by 10 bases and J by 7 bases, with 17 bases between them. CDR3 amino acids: CATQRGFGQPQHF. The CDR3 DNA is TGTGCCACCCAACGGGGATTCGGGCAGCCCCAGCATTTT.

There are a few counts of this clone. The chain couples TRBV30 to TRBJ1-2; D uncertain. The germline V gene encodes CDR1 GTSNPN and CDR2 SVGIG (reference sequence). With 1 base removed from V and 6 bases from J, the gap between germline ends came to 15 bases. The CDR3 extends over 14 amino acids. The CDR3 reads CAWSGYTARDGYTF. As DNA, the CDR3 is TGTGCCTGGAGTGGGTACACAGCCAGAGATGGCTACACCTTC.

This clone was seen a few times. V and J are TRBV4-1 and TRBJ2-5; 13 bases are shared with TRBD2. This CDR3 is built from 16 residues. Unmatched junction bases numbered 4, after V lost 4 bases and J lost 2 bases. The germline CDR1 and CDR2 sequences are MGHRA and YSYEKL. The DNA of the CDR3 is TGCGCCAGCAGCCGAGGACTAGCGGGGGTTCAAGAGACCCAGTACTTC. It translates to CASSRGLAGVQETQYF.

This clone was seen only a few times. V gene TRBV28 combines with J gene TRBJ2-7; a weak D match, TRBD2 (6 bases). The germline CDR1 and CDR2 sequences are MDHEN and SYDVKM. The V gene lost 6 bases and the J gene lost 0 bases, with 15 bases spanning the gap. The CDR3 has 15 residues. The CDR3, as DNA: TGTGCCAGCAGCCGCATAGCGGCGAGCTCCTACGAGCAGTACTTC. This gives the protein CASSRIAASSYEQYF.

The chain couples TRBV19 to TRBJ2-7; 11 nucleotides match TRBD2. V shed 5 bases, J shed 4 bases, and the junction held 7 bases outside the gene matches. CDR1 and CDR2 from the germline V gene are LNHDA and SQIVND (reference sequence). The CDR3 runs 15 residues. The CDR3 spells CASSSTSGESYEQYF. The CDR3 bases are TGTGCCAGTAGTTCGACTAGCGGGGAATCTTACGAGCAGTACTTC.

This chain's CDR3 is CASSLASGYEQYF. CDR3 DNA sequence: TGTGCCAGCAGCTTGGCCTCAGGCTACGAGCAGTACTTC. This sequence joins TRBV5-4 and TRBJ2-7; D is undetermined. Trimming removed 0 bases from V and 3 bases from J, with 7 bases in between. The V gene's germline CDR1 is SGHNT and CDR2 YYREEE (reference sequence). The CDR3 runs to 13 residues.